A selection of T cell receptor beta chains follows, all from one sample in a study of blood T cell repertoires in COVID-19. Sequenced by immunoSEQ multiplex PCR; TCRdb stores in-frame clones only, minus some. The sample has about 51,000 clones, under 95% seen once. The sequenced material came from peripheral blood. The receptors were gathered from a man aged 45-60 years with acute or convalescent COVID-19. Both conserved end residues are part of each CDR3.

V	J	CDR3
TRBV18	TRBJ1-3	CASSPRTDSSGNTIYF
TRBV2	TRBJ2-4	CASSGQPVVENIQYF
TRBV5-6	TRBJ1-5	CASSPGTGDNQPQHF
TRBV2	TRBJ1-5	CASAREGQGGQPQHF
TRBV19	TRBJ2-2	CASSIIAGGPNTGELFF
TRBV5-8	TRBJ2-3	CASTPQGAHTQYF
TRBV18	TRBJ1-4	CASSRGTGVGEKLFF
TRBV24-1	TRBJ1-2	CATSAGQGTFYGYTF
TRBV2	TRBJ1-2	CASSESRDRGRKGGYTF
TRBV2	TRBJ1-2	CASSLTGMGGYTF
TRBV29-1	TRBJ2-1	CSAGPGINEQFF
TRBV7-2	TRBJ2-3	CASSYSSVAPDTQYF
TRBV7-2	TRBJ2-7	CASSKAGTGNYEQYF
TRBV28	TRBJ1-1	CASILRQGNTEAFF
TRBV5-1	TRBJ2-2	CASSLAGQGVTGELFF
TRBV7-3	TRBJ1-1	CASSLNGRANTEAFF
TRBV28	TRBJ1-1	CASRLIGGTMNTEAFF
TRBV12-3/TRBV12-4	TRBJ1-5	CASKDRSNQPQHF
TRBV5-5	TRBJ2-7	CASSLLYFFASFVYEQYF
TRBV10-1	TRBJ2-7	CAGPPGRGYEQYF
TRBV5-1	TRBJ2-3	CASSPDRGQDTQYF
TRBV12-3/TRBV12-4	TRBJ2-3	CASSFFPDTQYF
TRBV3-1/TRBV3-2	TRBJ2-7	CASSPGTGTYEQYF
TRBV27	TRBJ1-5	CASSPEFSGPPLRNQPQHF
TRBV2	TRBJ2-5	CASSEVGRQETQYF
TRBV19	TRBJ1-6	CASSFRQGNSPLHF
TRBV10-2	TRBJ2-2	CASSESGQADGELFF
TRBV3-1/TRBV3-2	TRBJ1-4	CASSQNGGEKLFF
TRBV28	TRBJ1-2	CASSSPSGAPLGGYTF